These T cell receptor beta chains were read from a single sample in a study of cytomegalovirus exposure and HLA in healthy donors. Clones were read by immunoSEQ multiplex PCR, and TCRdb kept only the in-frame ones, dropping some. The sample gives about 200,000 clones, 80% to 85% of which show up once; 1.7% is in the top ten. The sample consisted of PBMCs. The receptor set was obtained from a young woman in good health and CMV-seronegative. The CDR3 runs from the conserved cysteine through the conserved F or W. D genes are given only for firm matches. Part of the rows lack a size; the others show once, few, many or a class for expanded clones.

once	TRBV6-5	TRBD1	TRBJ1-2	CASGQGGGYTF	TGTGCCAGTGGACAGGGAGGTGGCTACACCTTC
.	TRBV25-1	TRBD1	TRBJ2-7	CASSGRRTGSYEQYF	TGTGCCAGCAGTGGACGACGGACAGGGAGCTACGAGCAGTACTTC
once	TRBV19	.	TRBJ1-5	CASSIVFGNQPQHF	TGTGCCAGTAGTATAGTATTCGGCAATCAGCCCCAGCATTTT
once	TRBV5-1	TRBD1	TRBJ1-4	CASRRTGGGEKLFF	TGCGCCAGCAGGAGGACAGGGGGCGGTGAAAAACTGTTTTTT
.	TRBV5-6	.	TRBJ2-3	CASSFRGYTDTQYF	TGTGCCAGCAGCTTCAGGGGTTACACAGATACGCAGTATTTT
.	TRBV7-8	TRBD1	TRBJ2-7	CASSLSTGPAREQYF	TGTGCCAGCAGCTTGTCGACAGGGCCGGCGAGGGAGCAGTACTTC
.	TRBV2	.	TRBJ1-2	CASRGDGYTF	TGTGCCAGCAGGGGAGATGGCTACACCTTC
.	TRBV27	.	TRBJ2-1	CASSLSKGTSYNEQFF	TGTGCCAGCAGTTTATCGAAGGGGACATCCTACAATGAGCAGTTCTTC
.	TRBV11-3	.	TRBJ1-1	CASSGGVLNTEAFF	TGTGCCAGCAGCGGAGGGGTCTTGAACACTGAAGCTTTCTTT
.	TRBV5-7	.	TRBJ2-5	CASSFGGGSGETQYF	TGTGCCAGCAGCTTTGGAGGGGGCTCGGGAGAGACCCAGTACTTC
.	TRBV1	.	TRBJ2-7	CTSTGTSGYEQYF	TGCACCAGTACCGGGACTAGCGGCTACGAGCAGTACTTC
.	TRBV6-5	TRBD1	TRBJ2-1	CASRDRPYNEQFF	TGTGCCAGCCGGGACAGGCCCTACAATGAGCAGTTCTTC
once	TRBV2	TRBD2	TRBJ2-1	CASRGELAGTYNEQFF	TGTGCCAGCAGAGGAGAACTAGCGGGAACCTACAATGAGCAGTTCTTC
.	TRBV19	.	TRBJ2-1	CASSIASGGDSYNEQFF	TGTGCCAGTAGTATAGCCAGCGGCGGAGACTCCTACAATGAGCAGTTCTTC
.	TRBV13	.	TRBJ1-1	CASSLRQGNTEAFF	TGTGCCAGCAGCTTAAGGCAGGGGAACACTGAAGCTTTCTTT
.	TRBV7-8	TRBD2	TRBJ2-7	CASSGWTSGSIYEQYF	TGTGCCAGCAGCGGGTGGACTAGCGGGAGCATCTACGAGCAGTACTTC
.	TRBV4-2	TRBD1	TRBJ2-6	CASSLDPGQGVGANVLTF	TGTGCCAGCAGCTTAGATCCGGGACAGGGGGTAGGGGCCAACGTCCTGACTTTC
.	TRBV30	.	TRBJ1-5	CAWSAGRGNQPQHF	TGTGCCTGGAGTGCCGGGAGGGGCAATCAGCCCCAGCATTTT
once	TRBV27	TRBD1	TRBJ2-1	CASSQGQGHNEQFF	TGTGCCAGCAGCCAGGGACAGGGTCACAATGAGCAGTTCTTC
.	TRBV28	TRBD1	TRBJ2-7	CASSPGTGFTYEQYF	TGTGCCAGCAGTCCGGGGACAGGCTTCACCTACGAGCAGTACTTC
.	TRBV11-2	.	TRBJ2-2	CASTLSSLNTGELFF	TGTGCCAGCACCCTATCCTCCCTCAACACCGGGGAGCTGTTTTTT
once	TRBV10-3	TRBD2	TRBJ2-1	CAISEGTSPLDEQFF	TGTGCCATCAGTGAAGGGACTAGCCCCTTGGATGAGCAGTTCTTC
.	TRBV7-8	TRBD2	TRBJ2-1	CASSPTPQREAYNEQFF	TGTGCCAGCAGCCCGACCCCCCAGCGGGAGGCCTACAATGAGCAGTTCTTC
once	TRBV6-1	.	TRBJ2-4	CASSEMLALAKNIQYF	TGTGCCAGCAGTGAAATGCTAGCCTTAGCCAAAAACATTCAGTACTTC
.	TRBV5-1	TRBD1	TRBJ1-5	CASSLVQGAPPQHF	TGCGCCAGCAGCTTGGTACAGGGGGCTCCGCCCCAGCATTTT
once	TRBV5-6	TRBD1	TRBJ2-6	CASSFGQDRSGANVLTF	TGTGCCAGCAGCTTCGGACAGGACCGCTCTGGGGCCAACGTCCTGACTTTC
few	TRBV5-6	.	TRBJ1-2	CASSSPLEANYGYTF	TGTGCCAGCAGCTCACCGCTAGAAGCTAACTATGGCTACACCTTC
.	TRBV6-5	TRBD1	TRBJ2-3	CASSYSGTGADTQYF	TGTGCCAGCAGTTACTCAGGGACAGGAGCCGATACGCAGTATTTT
.	TRBV7-2	TRBD2	TRBJ2-7	CASSLNVAGGKEQYF	TGTGCCAGCAGCTTAAATGTCGCGGGAGGGAAAGAGCAGTACTTC
few	TRBV2	.	TRBJ2-5	CASGRDTQETQYF	TGTGCCAGTGGCCGGGACACACAAGAGACCCAGTACTTC
.	TRBV27	.	TRBJ2-2	CASSSWETGELFF	TGTGCCAGCAGTTCTTGGGAGACCGGGGAGCTGTTTTTT
.	TRBV11-2	TRBD1	TRBJ1-2	CASSLDPGQGVSYGYTF	TGTGCCAGCAGCTTAGACCCGGGACAGGGGGTGAGCTATGGCTACACCTTC
.	TRBV5-8	.	TRBJ1-1	CAEAPKVAGISEAFF	TGTGCCGAAGCACCTAAGGTAGCCGGAATCTCTGAAGCTTTCTTT
.	TRBV5-4	TRBD1	TRBJ2-5	CASSPPDRQETQYF	TGTGCCAGCAGCCCCCCGGACAGGCAAGAGACCCAGTACTTC
.	TRBV6-5	TRBD1	TRBJ2-1	CASSYQGAVSNEQFF	TGTGCCAGCAGTTACCAGGGGGCCGTTTCCAATGAGCAGTTCTTC
.	TRBV4-3	.	TRBJ2-1	CASSQEGQGTQQFF	TGCGCCAGCAGCCAAGAAGGGCAGGGTACTCAACAGTTCTTC
few	TRBV18	TRBD1	TRBJ1-3	CASSLGIQGTSGNTIYF	TGTGCCAGCTCACTGGGGATACAGGGGACGTCTGGAAACACCATATATTTT
.	TRBV5-1	.	TRBJ2-5	CASNYRQETQYF	TGCGCCAGCAACTACCGCCAGGAGACCCAGTACTTC
.	TRBV28	.	TRBJ2-3	CASSHNSWGRPDTQYF	TGTGCCAGCAGTCATAATAGTTGGGGGAGGCCAGATACGCAGTATTTT
.	TRBV7-9	.	TRBJ2-2	CSSSLFQDTGELFF	TGTTCCAGCAGCTTGTTCCAGGACACCGGGGAGCTGTTTTTT
.	TRBV6-6	.	TRBJ2-3	CASGQDNTDTQYF	TGTGCCAGCGGGCAGGACAACACAGATACGCAGTATTTT
.	TRBV29-1	.	TRBJ2-5	CSVENLKETQYF	TGCAGCGTTGAGAACTTAAAAGAGACCCAGTACTTC
.	TRBV20-1	.	TRBJ2-1	CSASPSNEQFF	TGCAGTGCTAGTCCTAGTAATGAGCAGTTCTTC
.	TRBV19	TRBD1	TRBJ1-2	CASSSQTGLNFNYGYTF	TGTGCCAGTAGTTCTCAGACAGGGCTCAATTTTAACTATGGCTACACCTTC
few	TRBV6-1	.	TRBJ2-3	CASSEAVRGSSDTQYF	TGTGCCAGCAGTGAAGCAGTTAGGGGTAGTTCAGATACGCAGTATTTT
.	TRBV4-3	TRBD2	TRBJ2-1	CASSQGLAGDGGNEQFF	TGCGCCAGCAGCCAAGGACTAGCGGGAGATGGTGGCAATGAGCAGTTCTTC
.	TRBV29-1	.	TRBJ2-1	CSVEGLGVSNEQFF	TGCAGCGTTGAAGGACTAGGGGTCAGCAATGAGCAGTTCTTC